The entry that follows covers one T cell receptor beta chain sequence. This clone has only one observation. No cognate antigen has been identified for it. No base quality information exists; no much larger clone differs at one position. The CDR3 sequence holds 14 residues, the cysteine and phenylalanine included. Only the CDR3 part of the read is kept: 42 bases, read in frame from the first base. For CDR1 and CDR2, the germline V gene lists SGHRS and YFSETQ. V is pared back by 5 bases and J by 3 bases, with 13 bases lying between the germline termini. Library creation used the immunoSEQ multiplex PCR assay. A mixture of 60 forward primers for TCR Vbeta segments and 13 reverse primers for TCR Jbeta segments was used in the multiplex PCR. A multiplex PCR assay on genomic DNA amplified the CDR3 region of rearranged TCR beta genes. On the Illumina HiSeq System, the amplified TCR beta libraries were sequenced as 87-base-pair reads. As for the authors' bioinformatics: A later analysis tallied about 77 million unique TCR beta chains across the 550 to 850 repertoires, and around 12 million of those chains were shared by two or more donors. Raw reads were error-corrected and collapsed into unique sequences by a nearest-neighbor algorithm in which closely related sequences were merged to remove PCR and sequencing errors. CDR3 sequences were aligned to IMGT reference sequences to assign V, D and J gene segments. For a sequence to be retained, at least a six-nucleotide match to both a V gene segment and a J gene segment was required. A rearrangement was called productive if the CDR3 had no stop codons and remained in frame with V and J, and every other rearrangement was called non-productive. Following IMGT convention, CDR3 was defined as the stretch from the second conserved V-encoded cysteine to the conserved J-encoded phenylalanine. In an earlier analysis of around 570 of the donors, sequences lacking an unambiguous match to a single V gene segment were excluded. An earlier analysis of fewer than 750 of the donors classified V segments as functional when productive rearrangements were above 56.7% and as segregating when the standard deviation between donors was above 5%. A statistical classification framework was built for diagnosing cytomegalovirus status from the catalog of TCR beta chain sequences. V and J gene assignment, in a later analysis, came from comparing TCR nucleotide sequences with IMGT/GENE-DB human TR gene sequences. The TCRdist pipeline was used in a later analysis to assign CDR3 sequences and most-parsimonious VDJ recombination scenarios. In a later analysis, each TCR beta chain was defined by its CDR3 amino acid sequence together with its V-gene family, and reads lacking a unique V-gene family were excluded. To address suspected cross-contamination and a sequencing artifact, a later analysis removed some 620 highly shared, low-generation-probability nucleotide sequences. For each public chain, a later analysis derived a clonal expansion index from normalized ranks of inferred template counts within each repertoire. In a later analysis, generation probabilities were computed using a VDJ recombination model fitted to out-of-frame rearrangements, and the results were checked against IGoR. A later analysis scored TCR-TCR, TCR-HLA and TCR-CMV co-occurrence with hypergeometric tests, applying a repertoire-size bias correction to TCR pairs. In a later analysis, false discovery rates were estimated by permuting HLA or CMV assignments 20 times. In a later analysis, co-occurring TCRs were grouped using DBSCAN, with TCRdist sequence similarity added in when clustering inside HLA-allele-positive subsets. Repertoires with fewer than 30,000 or more than 120,000 public chains, plus five repertoires with anomalous nucleotide sharing, were excluded from co-occurrence clustering. TCRdb holds this immuneACCESS table with in-frame rearrangements only. Some clones are missing; in checked studies, unresolved V genes explain under half, and the rest has no known cause. That table furnishes V, J and clone size, whereas the DNA furnished D and trimming. Here the sample has roughly 130,000 clones; roughly 77% occur a single time. Clones ranked in the top ten supply approximately 3% of the sample.

The sample originates from a study of cytomegalovirus exposure and HLA in healthy donors (TCRdb year 2017). Background on the whole study: In an earlier analysis of some 610 of the donors, about 270 Gb of sequence data and 90 million to 130 million unique TCR beta sequences from roughly 180 million T cells were reported. Every discovery cohort repertoire had been produced on one sequencing platform. Besides the first cohort of about 730 subjects, a separate validation cohort made up of roughly 120 different subjects was used. In the later analysis, no new phenotypic data were used to find candidate immune exposures; instead, reliance was placed on TCR beta sequences and their occurrence across donors. A later genetic analysis took genome-wide SNP genotypes for about three fifths of the 666 donors and used that subset as a discovery cohort. In an earlier analysis of over 550 of the donors, high-throughput TCR beta sequencing was used to judge whether each TCR beta V gene segment behaved as functional or pseudogenic. An early release that covered approximately 600 HLA-typed donors contained approximately 300 gigabases of sequencing data and roughly 84 million unique TCR sequences. Donor age, sex, ethnicity and CMV serostatus were collected together with the repertoire data. To predict cytomegalovirus infection status, the study brought together high-throughput TCR immunosequencing, statistical association of individual TCRs with disease status, and machine learning. Among the roughly 430 genotyped donors, roughly 80% belonged to the genetic ancestry cluster associated with self-reported Caucasian donors. The study profiled the T cell repertoires of 500 to 800 subjects by immunosequencing and related them to cytomegalovirus serostatus. Among some 410 genotyped donors of the cohort, an average of around 240,000 unique TCR beta nucleotide sequences were sequenced per donor, around a sixth of them non-productive. A later analysis re-examined previously published TCR beta repertoires from more than 550 donors and added high-resolution HLA genotyping to investigate patterns of TCR occurrence. Four or five DR-DQ haplotypes were handled as single units for association and clustering because linkage in the cohort was strong. HLA typing included class I and class II loci at four-digit resolution. The study aimed to test whether signatures of past pathogen exposure could be identified by cataloging public T cell receptors. Typing coverage differed by locus: A, B, C, DRB1 and DQB1 were typed in about 620-640 donors, DQA1 in about 560, DPA1 in 600 to 610, and DPB1 in just under 480.

The cohort consisted of 666 healthy bone marrow donors. At the time of sampling, all cohort members were nominally healthy, though unrecorded immune exposures were likely present. The donor was CMV seronegative and was included in the group of a few hundred seronegative cohort members. Every donor gave a peripheral blood sample, and the peripheral blood mononuclear cells from that sample were used for TCR beta sequencing. The Qiagen DNeasy Blood Extraction Kit was used to extract genomic DNA from the blood cell samples. Findings and caveats that apply to the study as a whole: According to the authors, the approach could potentially be generalized to other disease states and immunological phenotypes. Most TCR sequences were observed very rarely across donors, whereas some public TCRs were present in many individuals. The only immune exposure information available for the cohort was CMV serostatus. A few of the identified cytomegalovirus-associated TCR beta chains were confirmed in vitro to be specific for cytomegalovirus antigens. In a later analysis, HLA-associated TCR beta chains showed more clonal expansion and lower generation probabilities than non-associated chains that were equally common. Assigning TCR associations to individual alleles was difficult when HLA alleles, especially DR and DQ, strongly co-occurred. The study gave a list of 150 to 200 TCR beta chains associated with cytomegalovirus. The cohort was sequenced for TCR beta chains only, and without alpha or paired-chain data the features that could be detected were limited. Because some donors lacked HLA typing at each locus, the association tests relied only on the typed subset. A later analysis found that TCR association rates varied across HLA loci, with DRB1 alleles showing the most associated TCRs and HLA-C alleles the fewest. In an earlier analysis of some 640 of the donors, most TCR beta V segments were observed in productive rearrangements about 87% or about 30% of the time, broadly matching IMGT annotations. In a later analysis, most CMV-associated TCR beta chains were found to appear HLA-restricted, with HLA associations seemingly driven largely by CMV exposure. In a later analysis, several top co-occurrence clusters were reported to appear linked to parvovirus B19, influenza, CMV and Epstein-Barr virus. Roughly uniform sequencing depth across donors was assumed in presence/absence analyses, although this assumption may not hold. Some IMGT-functional V segments, including TRBV6-2 and TRBV6-3, could not be told apart with the 87-base-pair reads, so those segments were excluded. Because counts were too low, seventeen rarely observed V segments, including chromosome 9 orphons, were excluded from the earlier analysis of around 590 of the donors. Correlated functional status among segregating V segments might reflect linkage disequilibrium, but an unknown experimental factor could not be ruled out. A later genetic analysis associated a missense DCLRE1C variant with V-gene and J-gene trimming of TCR beta chains, and an independent cohort replicated the association. A later genetic analysis reported fewer N-insertions in productive TCRs among donors in an Asian-associated ancestry cluster than the approximately 700-donor mean. A group of highly shared sequence variants was considered likely to be a technical artifact of the sequencing pipeline. A later analysis associated 16,951 TCR beta sequences with specific HLA alleles at a false discovery rate of 0.05. The classifier was reported to diagnose cytomegalovirus status with high specificity and sensitivity in both the original and validation cohorts. A further reported finding was that TCR beta sequences accurately predicted the HLA-A and HLA-B alleles for most subjects in the first cohort.

Here the chain combines TRBV5-1 and TRBJ2-3; the D gene is perhaps TRBD1, from 6 matching bases. Sequencing was carried out using PBMCs. This TCR derives from a female donor in good health and CMV-seronegative. CDR3 region: CASRLGGSTDTQYF. The DNA sequence is as follows: TGCGCCAGCAGACTTGGGGGCAGTACAGATACGCAGTATTTT. With the portions outside the CDR3 filled from the reference TRBV5-1 and TRBJ2-3 genes, the complete variable region becomes KAGVTQTPRYLIKTRGQQVTLSCSPISGHRSVSWYQQTPGQGLQFLFEYFSETQRNKGNFPGRFSGRQFSNSRSEMNVSTLELGDSALYLCASRLGGSTDTQYFGPGTRLTVL.